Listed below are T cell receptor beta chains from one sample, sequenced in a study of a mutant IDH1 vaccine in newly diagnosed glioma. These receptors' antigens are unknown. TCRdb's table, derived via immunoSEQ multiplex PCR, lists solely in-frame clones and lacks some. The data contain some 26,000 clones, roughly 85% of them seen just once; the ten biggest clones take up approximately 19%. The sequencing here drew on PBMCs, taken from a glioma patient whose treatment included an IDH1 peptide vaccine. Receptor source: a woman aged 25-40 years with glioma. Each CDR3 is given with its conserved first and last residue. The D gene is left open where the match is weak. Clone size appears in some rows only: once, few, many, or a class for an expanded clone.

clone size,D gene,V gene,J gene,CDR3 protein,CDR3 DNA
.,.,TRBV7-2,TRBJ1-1,CASSYSNTEAFF,TGTGCCAGCAGCTACAGCAACACTGAAGCTTTCTTT
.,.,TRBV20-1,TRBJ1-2,CSASREYGYTF,TGCAGTGCAAGCAGGGAATATGGCTACACCTTC
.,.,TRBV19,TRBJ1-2,CASSIAGAGGYTF,TGTGCCAGTAGTATCGCGGGGGCCGGCGGCTACACCTTC
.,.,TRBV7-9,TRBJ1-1,CASSLFTQGEAFF,TGTGCCAGCAGCCTGTTCACTCAGGGCGAAGCTTTCTTT
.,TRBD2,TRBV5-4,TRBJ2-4,CASSDTGGGAKNIQYF,TGTGCCAGCAGCGACACGGGGGGTGGGGCCAAAAACATTCAGTACTTC
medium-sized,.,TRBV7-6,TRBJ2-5,CASSLDMSDQETQYF,TGTGCCAGCAGCTTAGATATGTCAGACCAAGAGACCCAGTACTTC
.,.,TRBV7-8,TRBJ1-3,CASSPRQVNSGNTIYF,TGTGCCAGCAGCCCTCGACAGGTCAACTCTGGAAACACCATATATTTT
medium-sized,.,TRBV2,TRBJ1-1,CASSADRNTEAFF,TGTGCCAGCAGTGCCGACAGGAACACTGAAGCTTTCTTT
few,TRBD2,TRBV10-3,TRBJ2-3,CATRTSGGRGTDTQYF,TGTGCCACTCGGACTAGCGGGGGTCGCGGCACAGATACGCAGTATTTT
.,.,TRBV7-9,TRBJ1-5,CASSRTPGEVDQPQHF,TGTGCCAGCAGCCGGACGCCCGGAGAGGTGGATCAGCCCCAGCATTTT
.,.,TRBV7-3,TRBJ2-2,CASSFSTGELFF,TGTGCCAGCAGCTTCTCAACCGGGGAGCTGTTTTTT
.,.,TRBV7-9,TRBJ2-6,CASSLLWVSGANVLTF,TGTGCCAGCAGCCTCCTTTGGGTCTCTGGGGCCAACGTCCTGACTTTC
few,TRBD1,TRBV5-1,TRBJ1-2,CASSLEGGSYGYTF,TGCGCCAGCAGCTTGGAAGGGGGCAGCTATGGCTACACCTTC
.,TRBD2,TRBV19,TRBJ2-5,CASTTSGGLQETQYF,TGTGCCAGTACGACTAGCGGGGGTCTACAGGAGACCCAGTACTTC
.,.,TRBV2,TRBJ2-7,CASSNDRSYEQYF,TGTGCCAGCAGTAATGACAGGTCCTACGAGCAGTACTTC
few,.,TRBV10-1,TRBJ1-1,CASSELENTEAFF,TGCGCCAGCAGTGAATTAGAGAACACTGAAGCTTTCTTT
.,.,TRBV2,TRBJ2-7,CASSETAPSSYEQYF,TGTGCCAGCAGTGAAACCGCCCCAAGCTCCTACGAGCAGTACTTC
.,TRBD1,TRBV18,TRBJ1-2,CASSPDRNYGYTF,TGTGCCAGCTCACCGGACAGGAACTATGGCTACACCTTC
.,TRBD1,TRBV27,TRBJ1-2,CASSNRGSGYTF,TGTGCCAGCAGTAACAGGGGATCTGGCTACACCTTC
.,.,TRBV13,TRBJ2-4,CASSFEANIQYF,TGTGCCAGCAGCTTTGAGGCGAACATTCAGTACTTC
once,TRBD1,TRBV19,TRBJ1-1,CASSISGGPLYTEAFF,TGTGCCAGTAGTATCTCAGGGGGCCCCTTGTACACTGAAGCTTTCTTT
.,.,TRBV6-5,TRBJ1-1,CASSTPYTEAFF,TGTGCCAGCAGTACCCCCTACACTGAAGCTTTCTTT
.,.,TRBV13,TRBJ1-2,CASSLSRTELFF,TGTGCCAGCAGCTTATCAAGGACAGAGCTTTTCTTC
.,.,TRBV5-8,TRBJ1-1,CASSLEGSGNTEAFF,TGTGCCAGCAGCTTGGAAGGTTCGGGGAACACTGAAGCTTTCTTT
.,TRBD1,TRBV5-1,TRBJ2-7,CASSLGAGGEQYF,TGCGCCAGCAGCTTGGGGGCAGGGGGCGAGCAGTACTTC
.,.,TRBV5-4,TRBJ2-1,CASEGYNEQFF,TGTGCCAGCGAGGGGTACAATGAGCAGTTCTTC
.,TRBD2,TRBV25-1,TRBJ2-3,CASSEYAGEEADTQYF,TGTGCCAGCAGTGAATATGCGGGGGAAGAAGCAGATACGCAGTATTTT
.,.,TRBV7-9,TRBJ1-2,CASSLVKGNYFGYTF,TGTGCCAGCAGCTTAGTAAAGGGGAACTATTTCGGCTACACCTTC
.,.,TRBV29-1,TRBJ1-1,CSVPRQPTEAFF,TGCAGCGTTCCGCGACAGCCCACTGAAGCTTTCTTT
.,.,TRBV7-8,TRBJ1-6,CASSAPASLYNSPLHF,TGTGCCAGCAGCGCCCCGGCCTCCCTTTATAATTCACCCCTCCACTTT
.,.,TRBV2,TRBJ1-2,CAISVPKGPDRLNYGYTF,TGTGCCATCTCAGTCCCAAAGGGGCCCGACCGCTTAAACTATGGCTACACCTTC
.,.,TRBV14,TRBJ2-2,CASSQDGRYTGELFF,TGTGCCAGCAGCCAAGACGGGCGTTACACCGGGGAGCTGTTTTTT
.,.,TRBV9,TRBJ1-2,CASSVAPKTPYGYTF,TGTGCCAGCAGCGTAGCCCCTAAAACTCCCTATGGCTACACCTTC
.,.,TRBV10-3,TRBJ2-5,CAISAGQNQETQYF,TGTGCCATCAGCGCGGGACAGAACCAAGAGACCCAGTACTTC
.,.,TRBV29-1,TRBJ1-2,CSVGGNPLANYGYTF,TGCAGCGTTGGAGGGAATCCCCTAGCTAACTATGGCTACACCTTC
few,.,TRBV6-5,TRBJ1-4,CASSFGGSEKLFF,TGTGCCAGCAGTTTCGGTGGATCTGAAAAACTGTTTTTT
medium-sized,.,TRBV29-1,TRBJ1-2,CSVGQGSDYTF,TGCAGCGTTGGCCAGGGGTCTGACTACACCTTC
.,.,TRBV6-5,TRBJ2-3,CASSYSSGLGTDTQYF,TGTGCCAGCAGTTACAGCTCAGGGCTTGGCACAGATACGCAGTATTTT
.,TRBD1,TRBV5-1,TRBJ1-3,CASSSQGASGNTIYF,TGCGCCAGCAGCTCACAGGGGGCCTCTGGAAACACCATATATTTT
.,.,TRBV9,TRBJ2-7,CARALSHFSGTYEQYF,TGTGCCAGGGCCCTTTCCCATTTTAGCGGCACCTACGAGCAGTACTTC
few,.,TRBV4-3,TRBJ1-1,CASSQGGAKGYTEAFF,TGCGCCAGCAGCCAAGGAGGGGCGAAGGGATACACTGAAGCTTTCTTT
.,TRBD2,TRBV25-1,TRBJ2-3,CASTSGGLGTQYF,TGTGCCAGCACTAGCGGGGGTCTGGGTACGCAGTATTTT
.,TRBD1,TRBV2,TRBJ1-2,CASPRTGQGPKRGYTF,TGTGCCAGCCCTAGAACGGGACAGGGGCCCAAGAGGGGCTACACCTTC
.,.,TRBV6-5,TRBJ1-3,CASSFGGVSGNTIYF,TGTGCCAGCAGTTTCGGCGGGGTCTCTGGAAACACCATATATTTT
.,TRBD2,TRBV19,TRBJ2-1,CATSLASGPNEQFF,TGTGCCACCTCATTGGCTAGCGGACCCAATGAGCAGTTCTTC
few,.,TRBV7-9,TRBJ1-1,CASSPSGQSTEAFF,TGTGCCAGCAGCCCCAGCGGACAAAGCACTGAAGCTTTCTTT
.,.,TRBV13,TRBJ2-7,CASSRSGPYEQYF,TGTGCCAGCAGCCGCTCAGGGCCCTACGAGCAGTACTTC
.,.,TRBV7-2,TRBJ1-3,CASSPSLGPSGNTIYF,TGTGCCAGCAGCCCATCCCTGGGGCCTTCTGGAAACACCATATATTTT
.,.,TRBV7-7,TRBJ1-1,CASSSGRDTEAFF,TGTGCTAGCAGCTCAGGGCGGGACACTGAAGCTTTCTTT
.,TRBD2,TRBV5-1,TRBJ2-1,CASSSIAGGGDEQFF,TGCGCCAGCAGCTCCATAGCGGGGGGAGGCGATGAGCAGTTCTTC
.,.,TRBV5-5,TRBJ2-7,CASSPTGGEQYF,TGTGCCAGCAGCCCGACAGGCGGCGAGCAGTACTTC
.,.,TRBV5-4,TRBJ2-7,CASSLTGSSYEQYF,TGTGCCAGCAGCTTGACCGGGAGCTCCTACGAGCAGTACTTC
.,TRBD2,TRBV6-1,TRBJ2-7,CASSELLAGGLYEQYF,TGTGCCAGCAGTGAATTGTTAGCGGGGGGGCTCTACGAGCAGTACTTC
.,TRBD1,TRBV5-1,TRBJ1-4,CASSLALGQGGEKLFF,TGCGCCAGCAGCTTGGCACTTGGACAGGGAGGGGAAAAACTGTTTTTT
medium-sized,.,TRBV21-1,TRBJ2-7,CASSNPRTVTNTYEQYF,TGTGCCAGCAGCAATCCCCGGACGGTCACCAATACCTACGAGCAGTACTTC
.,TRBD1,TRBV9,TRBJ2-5,CASSASGQALGETQYF,TGTGCCAGCAGCGCCTCCGGACAGGCCCTAGGGGAGACCCAGTACTTC
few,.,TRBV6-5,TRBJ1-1,CASSYRTANTEAFF,TGTGCCAGCAGTTACCGTACAGCGAACACTGAAGCTTTCTTT